This T cell receptor (beta chain) was recovered during a study of early T cells in non-severe SARS-CoV-2 infection (dated by TCRdb to the early 2020s). For the wider study: Because TCR sequencing relied on bulk RNA taken from unsorted whole blood, pairing of alpha and beta chains was not possible. General findings and caveats noted by the study authors: VDJdb matching was skewed toward anti-spike CD8 responses and likely underestimated virus-specific expansions by missing private and CD4 specificities.

This clonotype has ten or more counts. Which antigen it targets is not known. No clone much larger than this one lies a single base away; base qualities are absent. This was a case-control study nested in a cohort of healthcare workers in London, UK, who had nasopharyngeal swab PCR tests and blood samples taken every week. Healthcare workers were recruited between 23 and 31 March 2020, during the week of the UK lockdown, and were followed weekly for up to 16 weeks. Library method: 5' RACE. Reads for this sample came from a NextSeq 500. Unique molecular identifiers were attached to individual cDNA molecules in the TCR library protocol so that sequencing error and PCR bias could be corrected. Sequencing covered both TCR alpha and beta chains, and within each sample the abundances of alpha and beta sequences were tightly co-correlated. The authors processed their data as follows. V gene, J gene and CDR3 annotation of TCR sequences was performed with Decombinator V4. TCRs were defined as expanded if a significant change between any two time points was detected under a Poisson model with p below 0.0001. TCR abundances were normalised to the total number of TCRs sequenced per sample and were expressed as counts per million. TRAV1-2 paired with TRAJ12, TRAJ20 or TRAJ33 defined MAIT TCRs, while TRAV10 paired with TRAJ18 defined iNKT TCRs. VDJdb, accessed 1 November 2021, was searched for CMV, EBV and SARS-CoV-2 annotated TCRs, with TCRs annotated for multiple antigens excluded. Starting from the raw public reads, TCRdb applied fastp trimming at Q25, assembled clones with MiXCR and retained in-frame beta chains. Each CDR3 protein gets just one entry, which takes the most common genes and DNA from the rows behind it. V and J calls and clone size were set by TCRdb, not the authors. This sample holds tens of thousands of distinct CDR3 sequences; 5.6% were observed only once. The ten largest clones capture about 4.3% of the sample.

At the junction V is shortened by 3 bases and J by 1 base, with 6 bases in between. CDR1 and CDR2 are read off the germline V gene (reference sequence) as SEHNR and FQNEAQ. From its cysteine to its phenylalanine, the CDR3 spans 13 amino acids. The read is trimmed to its CDR3 DNA, 39 bases read in frame from base 1. The sequenced material came from whole blood. This chain joins TRBV7-9 to TRBJ1-1, with the D gene too uncertain to name. The receptor was isolated from an adult who was a healthcare worker with PCR-confirmed SARS-CoV-2 infection or an uninfected control (not recorded which). The CDR3 is CASSFTGNTEAFF. In nucleotide form, the sequence is TGTGCCAGCAGCTTCACTGGGAACACTGAAGCTTTCTTT.